This T cell receptor beta chain was identified during a study of blood T cell repertoires in COVID-19. About the study: The origin of the acute and convalescent COVID-19 samples was the United States, Italy and Spain.

Trimming took 4 bases from V and 0 from J, leaving 16 bases between them. This CDR3 region has 16 residues. CDR1 is MDHEN, CDR2 SYDVKM, per germline. This clone was detected only a few times. Libraries were prepared by immunoSEQ multiplex PCR; TCRdb keeps only in-frame clonotypes and omits some of them. The sample yields 130,000 to 150,000 clones, 75% to 90% seen once. The sequence derives from a man in his late teens or twenties with COVID-19, enrolled during active disease. This chain uses TRBV28 with TRBJ2-7, with D possibly TRBD2 on 6 matching bases. The sequenced sample was peripheral blood. The CDR3 coding sequence is TGTGCCAGCAGTTCATTCACTCGGAGGGCCTCCTACGAGCAGTACTTC. Translation: CASSSFTRRASYEQYF.